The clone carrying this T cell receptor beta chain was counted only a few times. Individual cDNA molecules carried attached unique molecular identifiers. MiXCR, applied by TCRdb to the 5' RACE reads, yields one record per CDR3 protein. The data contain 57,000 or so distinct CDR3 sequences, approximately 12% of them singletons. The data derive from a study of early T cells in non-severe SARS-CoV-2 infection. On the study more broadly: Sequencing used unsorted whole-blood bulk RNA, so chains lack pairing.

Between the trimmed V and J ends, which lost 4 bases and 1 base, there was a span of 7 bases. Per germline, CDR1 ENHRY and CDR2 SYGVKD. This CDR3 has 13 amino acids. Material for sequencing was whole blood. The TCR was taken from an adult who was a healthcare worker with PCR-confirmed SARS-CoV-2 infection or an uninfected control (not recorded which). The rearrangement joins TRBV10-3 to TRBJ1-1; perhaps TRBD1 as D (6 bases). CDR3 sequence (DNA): TGTGCCATCAGTGTAGGGGGGAACACTGAAGCTTTCTTT. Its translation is CAISVGGNTEAFF.